Listed here is a single T cell receptor beta chain. Antigen: not known. This entry comes from a study of T cell responses to AZD1222 COVID-19 vaccine. Overall study findings and caveats: Once two AZD1222 doses were given, Spike-specific TCR breadth and depth went up. Only a handful of AZD1222 recipients tested seropositive at baseline.

The germline V gene encodes CDR1 LNHDA and CDR2 SQIVND (reference sequence). Trimming left V 7 bases short and J 4 bases short, with 12 bases between. There are 13 residues in the CDR3. Data came from immunoSEQ multiplex PCR; TCRdb stores just in-frame clones and leaves some out. This repertoire shows some 120,000 clones, 90% found once; its top ten account for just over 7%. This clonotype was sampled from an adult in good health. The source was peripheral blood, collected on day 0 of AZD1222 vaccination. The chain combines TRBV19 with TRBJ2-3; D might be TRBD2 (5 bases). In nucleotides, the CDR3 is TGTGCCAGTACCCCGGGGAGCGCAGATACGCAGTATTTT. The encoded protein is CASTPGSADTQYF.